The 7 T cell receptor beta chains below were found in one sample sequenced in a study of control samples from healthy donors and cancer patients. Libraries were prepared by immunoSEQ multiplex PCR; TCRdb keeps only in-frame clonotypes and omits some of them. Of approximately 97,000 clones listed, 88% are singletons. Sequenced input: blood. The receptor set was obtained from a young man in good health.

In DNA form, the CDR3 reads TGTGCTACCGCCGGGACAAATAATATGAACACTGAAGCTTTCTTT. Protein sequence: CATAGTNNMNTEAFF. The chain has TRBV12-5 and TRBJ1-1; D possibly corresponds to TRBD1 (6 bases). Germline CDR1 is LGHNT and CDR2 is FRNRAP. Trimming stripped 10 bases from V and 0 bases from J, with 18 bases between. The CDR3 extends over 15 amino acids.

This clone has a single count. CDR3 sequence: CASRLAISYEQYF. The CDR3 bases are TGTGCCAGCAGACTAGCGATCTCCTACGAGCAGTACTTC. This chain links TRBV2 with TRBJ2-7; 7 positions agree with TRBD2. Germline values: CDR1 SNHLY, CDR2 FYNNEI. V trimming: 6 bases; J trimming: 0 bases; junction bases outside the gene matches: 2. The length of the CDR3 is 13 residues.

The J gene is TRBJ2-5, the V gene TRBV9; no clear D gene. V lost 0 bases to trimming and J lost 1 base, with 10 bases between them. Germline lookup yields CDR1 SGDLS and CDR2 YYNGEE. The CDR3 has 15 amino acids. The DNA of the CDR3 is TGTGCCAGCAGCGTAGCGGGCAGCCTCCAAGAGACCCAGTACTTC. Residues: CASSVAGSLQETQYF.

V is TRBV7-9 and J is TRBJ1-1; D is ambiguous. V lost 5 bases and J 3 bases, leaving 10 bases between the germline ends. The CDR3 totals 13 residues. The germline V gene encodes CDR1 SEHNR and CDR2 FQNEAQ (reference sequence). The CDR3 sequence: CASSALVDTEAFF. The DNA of the CDR3 is TGTGCCAGCAGCGCCCTAGTCGACACTGAAGCTTTCTTT.

This sequence joins TRBV11-2 and TRBJ2-7; unclear D gene. Germline-derived CDR1 and CDR2 are SGHAT and FQNNGV. Trimming cost V 5 bases and J 0 bases, with 14 bases left between them. The CDR3 totals 15 residues. CDR3 sequence: CASSPWVGLSYEQYF. For the CDR3, the DNA is TGTGCCAGCAGCCCCTGGGTAGGGCTCTCCTACGAGCAGTACTTC.

On this clone itself: This sample also contains other DNA sequences that code for the same CDR3. The chain recombines TRBV5-1 with TRBJ1-5; D gene unclear. V lost 0 bases, J lost 1 base, and 2 bases lay in between. Germline loops: CDR1 SGHRS, CDR2 YFSETQ. The CDR3 spans 13 residues. CDR3 nucleotide sequence: TGCGCCAGCAGCTTGGCCAGCAATCAGCCCCAGCATTTT. It encodes CASSLASNQPQHF.

This clone was observed once. The chain joins TRBV19 to TRBJ1-2, with a possible D match to TRBD1 (5 bases). The length of the CDR3 is 15 residues. V lost 5 bases, J lost 3 bases, and 16 bases lay in between. Germline V lookup: CDR1 LNHDA, CDR2 SQIVND (reference sequence). The CDR3: CASSAPSEGDYGYTF. The CDR3 region has the DNA TGTGCCAGTAGTGCCCCATCCGAAGGGGACTATGGCTACACCTTC.